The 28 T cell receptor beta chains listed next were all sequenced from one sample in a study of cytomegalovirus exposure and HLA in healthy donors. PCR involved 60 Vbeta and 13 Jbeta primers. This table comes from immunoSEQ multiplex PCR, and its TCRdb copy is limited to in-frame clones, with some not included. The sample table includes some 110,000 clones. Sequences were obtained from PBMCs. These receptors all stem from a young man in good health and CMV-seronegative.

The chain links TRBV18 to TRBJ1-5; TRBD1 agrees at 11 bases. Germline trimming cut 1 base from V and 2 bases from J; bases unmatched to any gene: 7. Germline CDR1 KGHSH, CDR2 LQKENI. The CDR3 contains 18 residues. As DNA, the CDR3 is TGTGCCAGCTCACCACGCCGGACAGGGGGCGAGGGCAATCAGCCCCAGCATTTT. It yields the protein CASSPRRTGGEGNQPQHF.

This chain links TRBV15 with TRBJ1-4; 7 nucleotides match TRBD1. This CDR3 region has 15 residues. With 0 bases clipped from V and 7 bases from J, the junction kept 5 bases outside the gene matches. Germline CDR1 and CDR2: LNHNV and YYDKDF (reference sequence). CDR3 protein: CATSRDSGGSEKLFF. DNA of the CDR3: TGTGCCACCAGCAGAGATTCAGGGGGTAGTGAAAAACTGTTTTTT.

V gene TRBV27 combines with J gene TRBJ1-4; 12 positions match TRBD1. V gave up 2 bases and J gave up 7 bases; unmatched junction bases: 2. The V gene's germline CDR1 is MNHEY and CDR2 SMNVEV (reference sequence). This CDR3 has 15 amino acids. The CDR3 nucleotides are TGTGCCAGCAGTTTAGAGGGACAGGGGGCTGAAAAACTGTTTTTT. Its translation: CASSLEGQGAEKLFF.

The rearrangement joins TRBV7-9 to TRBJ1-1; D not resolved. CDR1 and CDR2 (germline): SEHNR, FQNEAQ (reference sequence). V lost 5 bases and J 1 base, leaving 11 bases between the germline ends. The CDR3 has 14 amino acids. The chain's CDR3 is CASSIGRENTEAFF. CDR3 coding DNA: TGTGCCAGCAGCATCGGACGGGAGAACACTGAAGCTTTCTTT.

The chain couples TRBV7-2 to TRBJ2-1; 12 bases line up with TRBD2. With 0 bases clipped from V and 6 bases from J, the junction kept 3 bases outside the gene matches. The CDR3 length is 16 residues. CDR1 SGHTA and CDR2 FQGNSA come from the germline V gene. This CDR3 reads CASSLAPGLAGNEQFF. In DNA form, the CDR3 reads TGTGCCAGCAGCTTAGCGCCGGGACTAGCGGGCAATGAGCAGTTCTTC.

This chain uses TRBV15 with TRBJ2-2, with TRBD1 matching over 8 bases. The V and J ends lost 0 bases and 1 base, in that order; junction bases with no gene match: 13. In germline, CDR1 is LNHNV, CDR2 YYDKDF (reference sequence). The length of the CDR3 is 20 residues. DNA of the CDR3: TGTGCCACCAGCAGAGATGCTGTGACAGGGGCTATTCTGAACACCGGGGAGCTGTTTTTT. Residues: CATSRDAVTGAILNTGELFF.

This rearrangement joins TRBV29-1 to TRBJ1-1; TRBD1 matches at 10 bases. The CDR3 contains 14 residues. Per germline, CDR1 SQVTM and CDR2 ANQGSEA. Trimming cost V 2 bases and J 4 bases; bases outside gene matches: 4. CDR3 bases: TGCAGCGTTGAAAGGGGACAGGGGATCACTGAAGCTTTCTTT. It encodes CSVERGQGITEAFF. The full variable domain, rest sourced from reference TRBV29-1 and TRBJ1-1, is SAVISQKPSRDICQRGTSLTIQCQVDSQVTMMFWYRQQPGQSLTLIATANQGSEATYESGFVIDKFPISRPNLTFSTLTVSNMSPEDSSIYLCSVERGQGITEAFFGQGTRLTVV.

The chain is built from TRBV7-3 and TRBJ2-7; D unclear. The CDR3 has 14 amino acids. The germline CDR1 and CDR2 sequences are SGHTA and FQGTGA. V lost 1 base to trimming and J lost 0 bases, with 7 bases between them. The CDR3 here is CASSLSGNSYEQYF. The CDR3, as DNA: TGTGCCAGCAGCTTAAGTGGCAACTCCTACGAGCAGTACTTC.

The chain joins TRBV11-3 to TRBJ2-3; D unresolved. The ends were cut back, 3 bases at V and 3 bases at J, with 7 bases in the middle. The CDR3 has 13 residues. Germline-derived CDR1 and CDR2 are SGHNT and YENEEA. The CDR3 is CASSFTGTDTQYF. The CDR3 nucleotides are TGTGCCAGCAGCTTTACGGGTACAGATACGCAGTATTTT. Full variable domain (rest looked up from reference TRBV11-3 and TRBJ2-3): EAGVVQSPRYKIIEKKQPVAFWCNPISGHNTLYWYLQNLGQGPELLIRYENEEAVDDSQLPKDRFSAERLKGVDSTLKIQPAELGDSAVYLCASSFTGTDTQYFGPGTRLTVL.

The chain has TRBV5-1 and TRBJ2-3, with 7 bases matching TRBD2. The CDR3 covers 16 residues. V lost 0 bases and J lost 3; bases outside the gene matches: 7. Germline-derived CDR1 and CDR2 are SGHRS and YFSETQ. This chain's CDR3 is CASSLAGAAGTDTQYF. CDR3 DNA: TGCGCCAGCAGCTTGGCCGGGGCAGCGGGAACAGATACGCAGTATTTT. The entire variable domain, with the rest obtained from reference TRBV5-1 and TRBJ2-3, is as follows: KAGVTQTPRYLIKTRGQQVTLSCSPISGHRSVSWYQQTPGQGLQFLFEYFSETQRNKGNFPGRFSGRQFSNSRSEMNVSTLELGDSALYLCASSLAGAAGTDTQYFGPGTRLTVL.

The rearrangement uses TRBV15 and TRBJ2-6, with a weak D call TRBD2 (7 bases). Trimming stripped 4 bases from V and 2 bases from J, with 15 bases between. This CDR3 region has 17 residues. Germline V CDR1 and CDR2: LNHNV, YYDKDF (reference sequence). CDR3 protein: CATSKGGASPGANVLTF. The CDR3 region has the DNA TGTGCCACCAGCAAGGGGGGGGCAAGTCCTGGGGCCAACGTCCTGACTTTC.

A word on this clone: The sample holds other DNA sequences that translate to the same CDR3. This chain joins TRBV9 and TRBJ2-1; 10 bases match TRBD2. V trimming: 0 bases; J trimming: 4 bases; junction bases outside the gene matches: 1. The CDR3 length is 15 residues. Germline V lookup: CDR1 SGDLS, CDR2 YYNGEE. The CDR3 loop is CASSVGTSGYNEQFF. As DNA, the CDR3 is TGTGCCAGCAGCGTAGGGACTAGCGGTTACAATGAGCAGTTCTTC.

CDR3 DNA sequence: TGTGCCAGCAGCTTCGTCTGGGACACCCGCTCTGGGGCCAACGTCCTGACTTTC. It is translated as CASSFVWDTRSGANVLTF. The gene calls are TRBV13 and TRBJ2-6; D may be TRBD1 (6 bases). The V and J ends lost 3 bases and 0 bases respectively, with 15 bases between them. The germline V gene encodes CDR1 PRHDT and CDR2 FYEKMQ (reference sequence). CDR3 length equals 18 residues.

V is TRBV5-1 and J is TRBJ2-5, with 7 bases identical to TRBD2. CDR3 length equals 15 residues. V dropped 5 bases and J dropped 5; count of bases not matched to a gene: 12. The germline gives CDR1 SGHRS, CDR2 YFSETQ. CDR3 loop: CASRGRGRVLETQYF. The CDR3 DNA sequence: TGCGCCAGCAGAGGTCGGGGGAGGGTCTTGGAGACCCAGTACTTC. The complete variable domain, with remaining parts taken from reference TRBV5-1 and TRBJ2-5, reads KAGVTQTPRYLIKTRGQQVTLSCSPISGHRSVSWYQQTPGQGLQFLFEYFSETQRNKGNFPGRFSGRQFSNSRSEMNVSTLELGDSALYLCASRGRGRVLETQYFGPGTRLLVL.

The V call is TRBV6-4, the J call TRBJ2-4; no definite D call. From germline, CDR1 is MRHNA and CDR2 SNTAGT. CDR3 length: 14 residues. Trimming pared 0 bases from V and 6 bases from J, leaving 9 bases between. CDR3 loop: CASSDSRVGNIQYF. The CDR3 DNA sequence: TGTGCCAGCAGTGACTCCCGGGTGGGAAACATTCAGTACTTC.

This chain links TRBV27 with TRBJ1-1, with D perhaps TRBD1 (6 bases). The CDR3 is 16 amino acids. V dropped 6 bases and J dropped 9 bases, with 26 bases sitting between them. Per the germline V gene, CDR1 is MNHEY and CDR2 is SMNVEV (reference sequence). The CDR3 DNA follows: TGTGCCAGCAGACCGACAGAACCCCTGGGGGCCGGGAAAGCTTTCTTT. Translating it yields CASRPTEPLGAGKAFF.

The CDR3 loop is CASSLFGIENTEAFF. CDR3 DNA: TGTGCCAGCAGTTTATTCGGTATTGAGAACACTGAAGCTTTCTTT. V is TRBV27 and J is TRBJ1-1; D is uncertain. Per germline, CDR1 MNHEY and CDR2 SMNVEV (reference sequence). The ends were cut back, 1 base at V and 1 base at J, with 10 bases in the middle. CDR3 length equals 15 residues.

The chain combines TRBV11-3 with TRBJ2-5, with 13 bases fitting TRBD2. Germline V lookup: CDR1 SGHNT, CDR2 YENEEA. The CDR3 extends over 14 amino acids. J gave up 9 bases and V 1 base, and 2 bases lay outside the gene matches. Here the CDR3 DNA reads TGTGCCAGCAGCTTAGGCGGGACTAGCGGGGCCCAGTACTTC. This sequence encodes CASSLGGTSGAQYF.

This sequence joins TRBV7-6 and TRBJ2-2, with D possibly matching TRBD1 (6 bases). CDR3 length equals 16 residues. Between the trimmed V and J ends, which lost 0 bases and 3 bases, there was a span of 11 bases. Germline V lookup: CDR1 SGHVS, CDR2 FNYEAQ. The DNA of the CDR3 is TGTGCCAGCAGCTTAGCAAATACAGGGTACACCGGGGAGCTGTTTTTT. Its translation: CASSLANTGYTGELFF.

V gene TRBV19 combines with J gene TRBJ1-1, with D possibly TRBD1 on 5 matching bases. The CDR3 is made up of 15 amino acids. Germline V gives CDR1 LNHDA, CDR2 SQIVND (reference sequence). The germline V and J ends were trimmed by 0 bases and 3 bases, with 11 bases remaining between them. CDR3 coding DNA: TGTGCCAGTAGTATAGACGACAGTAGTTACACTGAAGCTTTCTTT. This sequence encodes CASSIDDSSYTEAFF.

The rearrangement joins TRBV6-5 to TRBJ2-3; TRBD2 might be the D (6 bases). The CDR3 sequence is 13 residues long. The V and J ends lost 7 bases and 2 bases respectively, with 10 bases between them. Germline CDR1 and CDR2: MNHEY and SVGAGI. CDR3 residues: CASTPGDTDTQYF. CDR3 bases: TGTGCCAGCACCCCGGGGGACACAGATACGCAGTATTTT.

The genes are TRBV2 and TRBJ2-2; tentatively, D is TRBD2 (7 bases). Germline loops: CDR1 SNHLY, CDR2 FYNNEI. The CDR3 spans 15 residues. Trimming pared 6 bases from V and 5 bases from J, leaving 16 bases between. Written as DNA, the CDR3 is TGTGCCAGCAGGCAACAGGGAGGGAGTACCGGGGAGCTGTTTTTT. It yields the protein CASRQQGGSTGELFF.

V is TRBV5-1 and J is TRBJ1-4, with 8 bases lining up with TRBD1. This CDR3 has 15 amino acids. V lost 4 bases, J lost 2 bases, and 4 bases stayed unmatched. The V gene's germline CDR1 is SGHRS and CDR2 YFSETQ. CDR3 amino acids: CASSGQGATNEKLFF. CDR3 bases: TGCGCCAGCAGCGGTCAGGGGGCGACTAATGAAAAACTGTTTTTT. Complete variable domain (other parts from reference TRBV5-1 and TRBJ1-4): KAGVTQTPRYLIKTRGQQVTLSCSPISGHRSVSWYQQTPGQGLQFLFEYFSETQRNKGNFPGRFSGRQFSNSRSEMNVSTLELGDSALYLCASSGQGATNEKLFFGSGTQLSVL.

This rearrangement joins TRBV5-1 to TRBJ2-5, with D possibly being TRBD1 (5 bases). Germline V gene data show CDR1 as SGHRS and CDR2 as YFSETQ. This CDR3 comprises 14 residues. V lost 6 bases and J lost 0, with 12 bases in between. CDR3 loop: CASIQTGNQETQYF. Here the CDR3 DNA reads TGCGCCAGCATTCAAACAGGAAACCAAGAGACCCAGTACTTC.

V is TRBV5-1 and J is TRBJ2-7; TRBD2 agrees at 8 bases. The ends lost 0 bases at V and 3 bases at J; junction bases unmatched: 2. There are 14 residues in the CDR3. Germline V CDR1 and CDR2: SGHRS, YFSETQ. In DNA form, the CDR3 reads TGCGCCAGCAGCTTGGCGGCGGGGGGCTACGAGCAGTACTTC. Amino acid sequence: CASSLAAGGYEQYF.

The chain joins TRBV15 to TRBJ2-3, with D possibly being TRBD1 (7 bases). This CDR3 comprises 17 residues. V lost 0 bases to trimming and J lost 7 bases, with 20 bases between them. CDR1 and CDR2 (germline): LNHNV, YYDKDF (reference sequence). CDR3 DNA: TGTGCCACCAGCAGAGATAAGCTCGGAGGGGGCGCGAATACGCAGTATTTT. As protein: CATSRDKLGGGANTQYF. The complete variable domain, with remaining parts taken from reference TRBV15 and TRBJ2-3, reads DAMVIQNPRYQVTQFGKPVTLSCSQTLNHNVMYWYQQKSSQAPKLLFHYYDKDFNNEADTPDNFQSRRPNTSFCFLDIRSPGLGDTAMYLCATSRDKLGGGANTQYFGPGTRLTVL.

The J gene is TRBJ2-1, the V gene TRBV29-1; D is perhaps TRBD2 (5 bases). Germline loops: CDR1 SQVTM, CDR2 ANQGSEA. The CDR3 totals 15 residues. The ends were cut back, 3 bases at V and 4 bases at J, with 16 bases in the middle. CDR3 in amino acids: CSVEGLRGQYNEQFF. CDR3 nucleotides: TGCAGCGTTGAGGGTCTTAGAGGGCAATACAATGAGCAGTTCTTC.

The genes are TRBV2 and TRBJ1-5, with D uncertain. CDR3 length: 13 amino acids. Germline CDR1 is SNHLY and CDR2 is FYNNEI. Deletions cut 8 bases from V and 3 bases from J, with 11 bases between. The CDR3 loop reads CASATDVNQPQHF. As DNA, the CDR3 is TGTGCCAGCGCCACTGATGTCAATCAGCCCCAGCATTTT.